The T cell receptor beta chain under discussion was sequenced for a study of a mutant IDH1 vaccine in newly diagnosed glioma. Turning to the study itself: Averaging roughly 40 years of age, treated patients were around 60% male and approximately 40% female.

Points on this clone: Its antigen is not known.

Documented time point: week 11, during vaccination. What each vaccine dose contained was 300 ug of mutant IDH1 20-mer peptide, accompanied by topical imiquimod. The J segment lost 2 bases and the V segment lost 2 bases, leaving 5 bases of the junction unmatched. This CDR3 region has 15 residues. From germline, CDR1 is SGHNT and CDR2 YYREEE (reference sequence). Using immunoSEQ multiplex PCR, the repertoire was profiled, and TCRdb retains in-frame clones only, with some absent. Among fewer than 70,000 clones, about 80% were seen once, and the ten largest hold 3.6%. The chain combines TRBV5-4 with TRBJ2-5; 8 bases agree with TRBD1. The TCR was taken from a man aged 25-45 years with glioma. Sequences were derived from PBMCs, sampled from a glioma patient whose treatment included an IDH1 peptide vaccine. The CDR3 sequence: CASSFAGGLQETQYF. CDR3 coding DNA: TGTGCCAGCAGCTTCGCAGGGGGCTTGCAAGAGACCCAGTACTTC.